Below are 9 T cell receptor beta chains sequenced from a single sample in a study of blood T cell repertoires in COVID-19. Profiling relied on immunoSEQ multiplex PCR, and the TCRdb table lists in-frame clones only, not all of them. The repertoire includes some 270,000 clones, roughly 89% of them detected once, and roughly 4.5% sits in the top ten. Sequenced: peripheral blood. These receptors all come from a woman aged 35 to 49 who had recovered from COVID-19.

The CDR3 here is CASSQISGSYDEQFF. In nucleotides, the CDR3 is TGCGCCAGCAGCCAAATAAGCGGGAGTTATGATGAGCAGTTCTTC. This chain connects TRBV4-1 to TRBJ2-1, with 8 bases identical to TRBD2. CDR1 and CDR2 (germline): MGHRA, YSYEKL. The V segment lost 2 bases and the J segment 8 bases; nucleotides outside the gene matches: 8. This CDR3 has 15 amino acids.

In its sample, this clone was seen a few times. The V and J genes are TRBV29-1 and TRBJ2-1; 7 bases line up with TRBD2. Germline V gene data show CDR1 as SQVTM and CDR2 as ANQGSEA. CDR3 length: 15 residues. The junction had 13 bases not matched to a gene; V was cut back by 2 bases and J by 9 bases. The CDR3 nucleotides read TGCAGCGTTGAACTGCCGGGAGGTTGGATGTTTGAGCAGTTCTTC. Its protein product is CSVELPGGWMFEQFF.

J is TRBJ1-1 and V is TRBV12-1; the table's D call, TRBD1, has no DNA check behind it. TRBV12-1 is shown as a pseudogene. This CDR3 contains 14 residues. CDR3 nucleotide sequence: TGTGCCAGCAGCTTCACAGGGGTTTCAGCTGAAGCTTTCTTT. This encodes CASSFTGVSAEAFF.

This sequence joins TRBV30 and TRBJ1-4, with a possible D match to TRBD1 (5 bases). The CDR3 runs 13 residues. V lost 7 bases to trimming and J lost 6 bases, with 15 bases between them. Per germline, CDR1 GTSNPN and CDR2 SVGIG (reference sequence). The CDR3 region is CASSRGVDEKLFF. CDR3 in DNA: TGTGCCTCGTCCCGGGGGGTAGATGAAAAACTGTTTTTT.

The rearrangement links TRBV18 to TRBJ1-3, with D possibly being TRBD1 (5 bases). This CDR3 has 17 residues. CDR1 and CDR2 from the germline V gene are KGHSH and LQKENI. Trimming took off 2 bases at V and 0 bases at J, with 14 bases between the two ends. CDR3 in DNA: TGTGCCAGCTCACCAACTGAGGGACTGAGCTCTGGAAACACCATATATTTT. It encodes CASSPTEGLSSGNTIYF.

The chain links TRBV19 to TRBJ2-1; 9 bases align to TRBD2. This CDR3 comprises 13 residues. Trimming removed 5 bases from V and 15 bases from J; junction bases left unmatched: 11. Germline loops: CDR1 LNHDA, CDR2 SQIVND (reference sequence). The CDR3 DNA is TGTGCCAGTAGTGGAGAGATAGCGGGAGAAAGGTTCTTC. Its translation: CASSGEIAGERFF.

The chain joins TRBV18 to TRBJ1-1; the match to TRBD1 covers 9 bases. This CDR3 spans 15 amino acids. Trimming took 4 bases from V and 1 from J; bases not matched to a gene: 4. CDR1 KGHSH and CDR2 LQKENI come from the germline V gene. The CDR3 DNA sequence: TGTGCCAGCTCACTGTCACAGGGGGCGAACACTGAAGCTTTCTTT. Amino acids: CASSLSQGANTEAFF. Supplemented by reference TRBV18 and TRBJ1-1, the full variable domain reads NAGVMQNPRHLVRRRGQEARLRCSPMKGHSHVYWYRQLPEEGLKFMVYLQKENIIDESGMPKERFSAEFPKEGPSILRIQQVVRGDSAAYFCASSLSQGANTEAFFGQGTRLTVV.

The chain recombines TRBV7-2 with TRBJ2-1, with 8 bases that match TRBD2. Trimming removed 3 bases from V and 3 bases from J; junction bases left unmatched: 4. This CDR3 region has 15 residues. Germline V gene sequence: CDR1 SGHTA, CDR2 FQGNSA. In DNA, the CDR3 is TGTGCCAGCAGCTTTAGCGGGAACAGCTACAATGAGCAGTTCTTC. Encoded protein: CASSFSGNSYNEQFF.

V usage is TRBV5-5 and J usage is TRBJ2-7, with 7 bases lining up with TRBD1. CDR3 length: 15 residues. V was clipped by 0 bases and J by 3 bases; unmatched bases: 6. From germline, CDR1 is SGHKS and CDR2 YYEKEE (reference sequence). The CDR3 DNA reads as TGTGCCAGCAGCTTGGTGGTTTACAGGGGCTACGAGCAGTACTTC. Protein: CASSLVVYRGYEQYF.